This paragraph covers one T cell receptor (beta chain) sequence. This receptor's antigen is unknown. Base qualities were left out, and no much larger clone turns up one base away. The library came from the immunoSEQ multiplex PCR assay. Imported from immuneACCESS, the table was reduced by TCRdb to in-frame sequences with V and J called. These copies leave out some clones; in studies compared against another copy, an unresolved V gene accounts for under half, and the cause of the remainder is not known. In all, the sample holds some 34,000 clones, and 72% of those were seen once. The ten biggest clones cover roughly a tenth of the sample. The data are from a study of radiotherapy plus CTLA-4 blockade in lung cancer (dated by TCRdb to 2017 to 2018). Background for the entire study: Objective responses occurred in roughly 19% of enrolled patients, and under 40% achieved disease control.

CDR1 and CDR2 were assigned from the germline V gene as WSHSY and SAAADI. Taken from cysteine to phenylalanine, the CDR3 has 12 residues. Only the CDR3 part of the read is kept: 36 bases, read in frame from the first base. V was cut back by 2 bases and J by 3 bases, leaving a gap of 5 bases between them. Here is what the overall study found, with its caveats: The strongest predictors of response, as reported, were early dynamic changes in blood T cell clones along with a rise in serum interferon-beta after radiation. TCR clones derived from tumors expanded in peripheral blood after treatment with radiotherapy and ipilimumab.

Focal radiation therapy combined with CTLA-4 blockade (ipilimumab) was tested in patients with chemo-refractory metastatic non-small-cell lung cancer. The rearrangement joined TRBV10-2 to TRBJ2-7, with TRBD1 as a weak D call on 5 bases. The material sequenced was peripheral blood, taken from a patient treated with radiotherapy plus ipilimumab. The receptor was isolated from a human donor with non-small cell lung cancer who had stable disease on radiotherapy plus ipilimumab. The base sequence is TGCGCCAGCAGTGAGCAGGGCTACGAGCAGTACTTC. Its protein product is CASSEQGYEQYF.